This is a list of T cell receptor beta chains from one sample in a study of T-cell memory formation after mild COVID-19. TCRdb reprocessed the 5' RACE reads with MiXCR, giving one entry per CDR3 protein. The sample shows more than 300,000 distinct CDR3 sequences, approximately 14% of them seen only once. Sequencing used PBMCs or a T cell subset sorted from them (not recorded which). The source of these receptors is a man aged 18 to 29 who had mild COVID-19 (a few samples of this study predate the infection). Cell type and time point are not known. Both conserved end residues are part of each CDR3. A D gene is named only where the DNA matches it firmly. Clone size is shown for a subset of rows, as once, few, many or a class of expanded clone.

j_call d_call v_call clone_size cdr3_nt cdr3_aa
TRBJ2-3 NA TRBV7-9 once TGTGCCAGCAGCTCCTATGGATTCGGGGGAGATACGCAGTATTTT CASSSYGFGGDTQYF
TRBJ2-5 NA TRBV15 NA TGTGCCACCAGCACAATACCGGGGGACCAAGAGACCCAGTACTTC CATSTIPGDQETQYF
TRBJ2-3 NA TRBV23-1 many TGCGCCAGCATTACAGGGTCGAGCACAGATACGCAGTATTTT CASITGSSTDTQYF
TRBJ2-7 NA TRBV9 NA TGTGCCAGCAGCGTAGCCCCCAGAAACCTGGGGGAGCAGTACTTC CASSVAPRNLGEQYF
TRBJ2-2 TRBD2 TRBV7-6 few TGTGCCAGCACCAACCCCTATTCGGGGGGTACGAACACCGGGGAGCTGTTTTTT CASTNPYSGGTNTGELFF
TRBJ2-4 TRBD2 TRBV3-1 NA TGTGCCAGCAGCAACCCCTGGCGGGGGGCTTTGGGGAACATTCAGTACTTC CASSNPWRGALGNIQYF
TRBJ2-7 TRBD1 TRBV15 few TGTGCCACCAGCAGCCTCCGGGACAGGGGCCACGAGCAGTACTTC CATSSLRDRGHEQYF
TRBJ1-1 NA TRBV4-2 NA TGTGCCAGCAGCCAAGAAACCCACGCAGGACTGGGCACTGAAGCTTTCTTT CASSQETHAGLGTEAFF
TRBJ2-1 NA TRBV9 NA TGTGCCAGCAGCCCCAGGGGGGACTACTCCTACAATGAGCAGTTCTTC CASSPRGDYSYNEQFF
TRBJ1-5 NA TRBV5-5 NA TGTGCCAGCAGCTCCGCGATCATGGGGAGCCAGCATTTT CASSSAIMGSQHF
TRBJ2-3 NA TRBV3-1 NA TGTGCCAGCAGTTCAAATCCGGGGGGCTCGAGTCATACGCAGTATTTT CASSSNPGGSSHTQYF
TRBJ1-5 NA TRBV10-2 NA TGCGCCAGAGGGTGGGGGCCCCAGCATTTT CARGWGPQHF
TRBJ2-3 NA TRBV15 NA TGTGCCACCAGCAGAGATTATGTACAAAGTCTAGGCACAGATACGCAGTATTTT CATSRDYVQSLGTDTQYF
TRBJ1-5 NA TRBV20-1 few TGCAGTGCTTCCACAGGGATTCATCAGCCCCAGCATTTT CSASTGIHQPQHF
TRBJ2-3 NA TRBV4-3 NA TGCGCCAGCAGCCAAGCTCCCCATAGCACAGATACGCAGTATTTT CASSQAPHSTDTQYF
TRBJ2-3 TRBD1 TRBV5-1 NA TGCGCCAGCAGCGCGAGACAGGGGAGGAGGACAGATACGCAGTATTTT CASSARQGRRTDTQYF
TRBJ2-3 NA TRBV5-1 few TGCGCCAGCAGCATGAGCACAGATACGCAGTATTTT CASSMSTDTQYF
TRBJ2-1 NA TRBV15 few TGTGCCACCAGCGATAGAGGGCAGAGCTCCTACAATGAGCAGTTCTTC CATSDRGQSSYNEQFF
TRBJ1-2 NA TRBV24-1 NA TGTGCCACCAGTACTACCGGCACCGCGGCCTATGGCTACACCTTC CATSTTGTAAYGYTF
TRBJ2-3 NA TRBV6-2/TRBV6-3 few TGTGCCAGCAGACCCAGGGATAATACGCAGTATTTT CASRPRDNTQYF
TRBJ2-1 NA TRBV4-1 many TGCGCCAGCAGCCTGACCCCCTTCACTGTCTCCTACAATGAGCAGTTCTTC CASSLTPFTVSYNEQFF
TRBJ2-1 TRBD1 TRBV2 few TGTGCCAGCAGACCTCCTGGGACAGGGGGCAATGAGCAGTTCTTC CASRPPGTGGNEQFF
TRBJ1-2 NA TRBV6-5 many TGTGCCAGCAGTAACGGGGGGACCTATGGCTACACCTTC CASSNGGTYGYTF
TRBJ2-2 NA TRBV4-2 few TGTGCCAGCAGCCATAAGGGTGGGTCTGGCGGGGAGCTGTTTTTT CASSHKGGSGGELFF
TRBJ2-5 NA TRBV14 many TGTGCCAGCAGCCAGAAAGAGACCCAGTACTTC CASSQKETQYF
TRBJ2-7 NA TRBV6-6 few TGTGCCAGCAGTTACACATGGGGGCAGTACTTC CASSYTWGQYF
TRBJ2-2 NA TRBV7-3 NA TGTGCCAGCAGCTCGGGGGGCCCGAACACCGGGGAGCTGTTTTTT CASSSGGPNTGELFF
TRBJ1-2 NA TRBV4-3 NA TGCGCCAGCAGCCCCGGCCTACGGAGCATCTATGGCTACACCTTC CASSPGLRSIYGYTF
TRBJ1-5 NA TRBV6-6 NA TGTGCCAGCAGCCCCTTTTCGTTGATGGCAAACAGCAATCAGCCCCAGCATTTT CASSPFSLMANSNQPQHF
TRBJ2-3 NA TRBV6-2/TRBV6-3 NA TGTGCCAGCAGTTACTCGTGGGATACGCAGTATTTT CASSYSWDTQYF
TRBJ2-3 TRBD2 TRBV29-1 NA TGCAGCGTGCCCCGGGGGGGGCTTAGCACAGATACGCAGTATTTT CSVPRGGLSTDTQYF
TRBJ2-1 NA TRBV12-3/TRBV12-4 many TGTGCCAGCGCCGACCCGTTTCGGAACAATGAGCAGTTCTTC CASADPFRNNEQFF
TRBJ1-1 TRBD1 TRBV7-9 NA TGTGCCAGCAGCCCATACAGGGGGGTTGGAGCTTTCTTT CASSPYRGVGAFF
TRBJ1-1 TRBD1 TRBV2 NA TGTGCCAGCCAGAGGACAGGGGGTGGCACTGAAGCTTTCTTT CASQRTGGGTEAFF
TRBJ2-2 NA TRBV6-5 NA TGTGCCAGCAGTCTCATCGGACGGAAGCGCACCGGGGAGCTGTTTTTT CASSLIGRKRTGELFF
TRBJ2-7 NA TRBV5-1 few TGCGCCAGCAGGGGGCAGAACGAGCAGTACTTC CASRGQNEQYF
TRBJ1-6 NA TRBV11-2 NA TGTGCCAGCAGCTCTAAGGGGGGAAGCGGTAATTCACCCCTCCACTTT CASSSKGGSGNSPLHF
TRBJ2-7 NA TRBV20-1 few TGCAGTGCTAGCGGGGGCGCTCTGTCGGGCGAGCAGTACTTC CSASGGALSGEQYF
TRBJ2-2 NA TRBV6-5 many TGTGCCAGCAGTTACGGGCTAGCCGAGAACACCGGGGAGCTGTTTTTT CASSYGLAENTGELFF
TRBJ2-1 NA TRBV6-4 NA TGTGCCAGCAGTGTCGCGAGGGGCCCTTACAATGAGCAGTTCTTC CASSVARGPYNEQFF
TRBJ1-3 NA TRBV6-6 many TGTGCCAGCAGTTACCAGGCTTCTGGAAACACCATATATTTT CASSYQASGNTIYF
TRBJ2-7 TRBD1 TRBV4-3 NA TGCGCCAGCAGCCAAGACGGGACAGGGGGGAGGGAGCAGTACTTC CASSQDGTGGREQYF
TRBJ2-3 NA TRBV27 many TGTGCCAGCAGTATACTCAACTCTCGATGGGGCACAGATACGCAGTATTTT CASSILNSRWGTDTQYF
TRBJ2-7 NA TRBV4-1 NA TGCGCCAGCAGCCAAGATCGGGGCAGGGTGGGGTCCTACGAGCAGTACTTC CASSQDRGRVGSYEQYF
TRBJ2-2 NA TRBV7-9 many TGTGCCAGCAGCTTCGGGGGCACCGGGGAGCTGTTTTTT CASSFGGTGELFF
TRBJ1-2 TRBD1 TRBV7-9 few TGTGCCAGCAGCGCCATGGGACAGGGGGATGGCTACACCTTC CASSAMGQGDGYTF
TRBJ2-3 NA TRBV12-3/TRBV12-4 few TGTGCCAGCAGTTTCTCGTTAGGTGGGGATACGCAGTATTTT CASSFSLGGDTQYF
TRBJ1-1 NA TRBV11-2 few TGTGCCAGCAGCGTGGGGCTATTGACTGAAGCTTTCTTT CASSVGLLTEAFF
TRBJ1-3 NA TRBV6-2/TRBV6-3 NA TGTGCCAGCAGTACCAAGAGATTTTACTCTGGAAACACCATATATTTT CASSTKRFYSGNTIYF
TRBJ1-4 NA TRBV20-1 NA TGCAGTGCTAGAAGGTCGGATAATGAAAAACTGTTTTTT CSARRSDNEKLFF
TRBJ1-2 NA TRBV6-2/TRBV6-3 NA TGTGCCAGCAGTTACTCTTCCATGGCGGATGGCTACACCTTC CASSYSSMADGYTF
TRBJ2-4 NA TRBV9 few TGTGCCAGCAGCAGCAGGGTTTCAAACATTCAGTACTTC CASSSRVSNIQYF
TRBJ2-1 NA TRBV2 few TGTGCCAGCAGTGAAATGGCAGGGCTTTACAATGAGCAGTTCTTC CASSEMAGLYNEQFF
TRBJ2-2 NA TRBV4-3 few TGCGCCAGCAGCCAAGATCGCGCCCGGGTGGGCGGGGAGCTGTTTTTT CASSQDRARVGGELFF
TRBJ2-2 TRBD1 TRBV9 few TGTGCCAGCAGCCCGCAAGGGGGCCACACCGGGGAGCTGTTTTTT CASSPQGGHTGELFF
TRBJ1-6 TRBD1 TRBV6-1 NA TGTGCCAGCAGTGAGCAGACAGGGATGGGCAATTCACCCCTCCACTTT CASSEQTGMGNSPLHF
TRBJ2-7 NA TRBV4-1 few TGCGCCAGCAGCCAGGTCCCCAGGGCCCCCTACGAGCAGTACTTC CASSQVPRAPYEQYF
TRBJ2-3 TRBD1 TRBV24-1 few TGTGCCACCAGTGAGCCCCCCACCGGGACAGGGGGAGATACGCAGTATTTT CATSEPPTGTGGDTQYF
TRBJ1-1 NA TRBV7-2 few TGTGCCAGCAGCCGTGGTGGGGTCAGTAACACTGAAGCTTTCTTT CASSRGGVSNTEAFF